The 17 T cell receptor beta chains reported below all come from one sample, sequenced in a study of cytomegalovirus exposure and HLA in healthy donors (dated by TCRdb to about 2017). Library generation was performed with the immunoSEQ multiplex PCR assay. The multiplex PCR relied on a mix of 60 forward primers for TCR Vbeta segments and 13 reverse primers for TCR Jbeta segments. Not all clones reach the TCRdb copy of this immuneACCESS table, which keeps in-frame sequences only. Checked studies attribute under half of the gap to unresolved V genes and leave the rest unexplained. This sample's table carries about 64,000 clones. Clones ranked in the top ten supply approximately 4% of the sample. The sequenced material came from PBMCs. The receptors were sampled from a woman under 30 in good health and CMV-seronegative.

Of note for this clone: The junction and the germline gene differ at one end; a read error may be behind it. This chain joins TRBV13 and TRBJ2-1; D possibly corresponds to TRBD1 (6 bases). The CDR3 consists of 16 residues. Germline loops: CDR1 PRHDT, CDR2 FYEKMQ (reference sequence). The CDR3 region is CASSLSGVSSDNEQFF. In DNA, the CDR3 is TGTGCCAGCAGCCTCTCAGGGGTGAGCTCCGACAATGAGCAGTTCTTC. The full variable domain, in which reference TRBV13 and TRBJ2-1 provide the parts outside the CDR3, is AAGVIQSPRHLIKEKRETATLKCYPIPRHDTVYWYQQGPGQDPQFLISFYEKMQSDKGSIPDRFSAQQFSDYHSELNMSSLELGDSALYFCASSLSGVSSDNEQFFGPGTRLTVL.

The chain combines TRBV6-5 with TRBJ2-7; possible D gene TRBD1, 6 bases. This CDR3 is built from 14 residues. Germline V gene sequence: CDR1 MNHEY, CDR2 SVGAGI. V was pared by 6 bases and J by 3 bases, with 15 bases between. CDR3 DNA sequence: TGTGCCAGCAGGTCTAGGGGGAGTCTCTACGAGCAGTACTTC. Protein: CASRSRGSLYEQYF.

The CDR3 DNA is TGTGCCAGCAGCGAGGCCCCACTGGGGGGAGGGAACACTGAAGCTTTCTTT. Amino acid sequence: CASSEAPLGGGNTEAFF. V gene TRBV9 combines with J gene TRBJ1-1; D is perhaps TRBD1 (5 bases). Germline assignment: CDR1 SGDLS and CDR2 YYNGEE. The CDR3 spans 17 residues. The V end lost 3 bases, the J end lost 1 base, and 19 bases lay between the germline ends. The full variable domain, its missing parts supplied by reference TRBV9 and TRBJ1-1, is DSGVTQTPKHLITATGQRVTLRCSPRSGDLSVYWYQQSLDQGLQFLIQYYNGEERAKGNILERFSAQQFPDLHSELNLSSLELGDSALYFCASSEAPLGGGNTEAFFGQGTRLTVV.

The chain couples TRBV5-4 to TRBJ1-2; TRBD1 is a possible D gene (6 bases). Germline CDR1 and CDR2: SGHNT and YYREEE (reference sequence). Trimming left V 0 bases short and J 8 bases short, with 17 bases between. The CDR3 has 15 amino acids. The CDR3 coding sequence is TGTGCCAGCAGCTTGGCCTTAGGGGGACAAGGAGGCTACACCTTC. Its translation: CASSLALGGQGGYTF. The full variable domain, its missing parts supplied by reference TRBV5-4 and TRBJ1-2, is ETGVTQSPTHLIKTRGQQVTLRCSSQSGHNTVSWYQQALGQGPQFIFQYYREEENGRGNFPPRFSGLQFPNYSSELNVNALELDDSALYLCASSLALGGQGGYTFGSGTRLTVV.

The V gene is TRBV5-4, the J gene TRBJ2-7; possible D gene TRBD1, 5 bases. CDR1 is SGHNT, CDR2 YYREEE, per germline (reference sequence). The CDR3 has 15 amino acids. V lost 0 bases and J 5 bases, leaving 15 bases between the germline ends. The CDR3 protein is CASSLDPGKGNEQYF. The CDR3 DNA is TGTGCCAGCAGCTTGGATCCAGGGAAGGGAAACGAGCAGTACTTC.

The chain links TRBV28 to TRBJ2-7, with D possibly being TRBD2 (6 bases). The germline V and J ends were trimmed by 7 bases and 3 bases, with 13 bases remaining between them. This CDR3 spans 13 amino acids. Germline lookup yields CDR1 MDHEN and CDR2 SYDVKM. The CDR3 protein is CASTAGSGYEQYF. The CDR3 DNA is TGTGCCAGCACAGCGGGTTCTGGCTACGAGCAGTACTTC. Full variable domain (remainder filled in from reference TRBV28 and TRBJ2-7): DVKVTQSSRYLVKRTGEKVFLECVQDMDHENMFWYRQDPGLGLRLIYFSYDVKMKEKGDIPEGYSVSREKKERFSLILESASTNQTSMYLCASTAGSGYEQYFGPGTRLTVT.

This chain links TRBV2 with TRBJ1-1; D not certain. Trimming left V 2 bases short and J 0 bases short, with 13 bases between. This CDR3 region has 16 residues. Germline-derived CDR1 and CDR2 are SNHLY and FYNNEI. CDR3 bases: TGTGCCAGCAGTGAATGGGAGTCGGTCATGAACACTGAAGCTTTCTTT. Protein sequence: CASSEWESVMNTEAFF.

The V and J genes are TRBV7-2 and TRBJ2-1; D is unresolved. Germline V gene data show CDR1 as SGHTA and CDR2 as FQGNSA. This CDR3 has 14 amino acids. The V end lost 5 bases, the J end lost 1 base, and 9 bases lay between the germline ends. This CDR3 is CASSPVLSYNEQFF. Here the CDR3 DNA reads TGTGCCAGCAGCCCCGTATTATCCTACAATGAGCAGTTCTTC.

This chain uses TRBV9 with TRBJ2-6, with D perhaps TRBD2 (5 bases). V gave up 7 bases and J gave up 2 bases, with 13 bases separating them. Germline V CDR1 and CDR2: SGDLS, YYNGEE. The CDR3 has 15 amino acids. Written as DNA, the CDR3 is TGTGCCAGCGACCTCACCGGGGCTGGGGCCAACGTCCTGACTTTC. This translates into CASDLTGAGANVLTF.

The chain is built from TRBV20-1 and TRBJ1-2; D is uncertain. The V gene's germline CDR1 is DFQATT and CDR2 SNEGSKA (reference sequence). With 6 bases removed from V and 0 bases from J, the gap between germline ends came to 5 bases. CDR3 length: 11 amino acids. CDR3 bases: TGCAGTGCACGGGCTAACTATGGCTACACCTTC. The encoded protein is CSARANYGYTF.

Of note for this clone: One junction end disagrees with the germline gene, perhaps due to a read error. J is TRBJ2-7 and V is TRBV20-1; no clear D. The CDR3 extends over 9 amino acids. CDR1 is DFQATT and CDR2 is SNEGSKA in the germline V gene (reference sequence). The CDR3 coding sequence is TGCAATGCTCACATGGAGCAGTACTTC. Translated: CNAHMEQYF.

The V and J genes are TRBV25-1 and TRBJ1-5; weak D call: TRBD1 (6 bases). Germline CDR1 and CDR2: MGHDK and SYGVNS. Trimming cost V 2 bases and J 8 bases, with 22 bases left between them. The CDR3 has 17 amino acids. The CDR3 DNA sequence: TGTGCCAGCAGTGAACCTTCGACAGGCGGGGGATATGAGCCCCAGCATTTT. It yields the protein CASSEPSTGGGYEPQHF.

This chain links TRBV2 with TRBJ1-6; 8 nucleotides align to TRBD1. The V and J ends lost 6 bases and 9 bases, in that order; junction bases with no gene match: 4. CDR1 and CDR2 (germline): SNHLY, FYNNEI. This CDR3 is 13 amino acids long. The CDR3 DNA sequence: TGTGCCAGCAGAGGACAGGGAAGTTCACCCCTCCACTTT. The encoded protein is CASRGQGSSPLHF.

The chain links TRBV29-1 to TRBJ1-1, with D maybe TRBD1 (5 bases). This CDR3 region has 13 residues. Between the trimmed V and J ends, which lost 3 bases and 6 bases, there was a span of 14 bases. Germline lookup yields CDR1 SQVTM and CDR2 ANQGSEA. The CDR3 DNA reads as TGCAGCGTTGATAAGGGGTTCAAACCTGAAGCTTTCTTT. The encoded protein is CSVDKGFKPEAFF. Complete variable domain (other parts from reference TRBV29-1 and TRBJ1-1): SAVISQKPSRDICQRGTSLTIQCQVDSQVTMMFWYRQQPGQSLTLIATANQGSEATYESGFVIDKFPISRPNLTFSTLTVSNMSPEDSSIYLCSVDKGFKPEAFFGQGTRLTVV.

The CDR3 reads CASSPTGNTEAFF. The CDR3 region has the DNA TGTGCCAGCAGCCCGACAGGGAACACTGAAGCTTTCTTT. This chain connects TRBV6-5 to TRBJ1-1; the D gene is possibly TRBD1 (6 bases). The V and J ends lost 6 bases and 1 base respectively, with 9 bases between them. The CDR3 has 13 amino acids. Germline values: CDR1 MNHEY, CDR2 SVGAGI.

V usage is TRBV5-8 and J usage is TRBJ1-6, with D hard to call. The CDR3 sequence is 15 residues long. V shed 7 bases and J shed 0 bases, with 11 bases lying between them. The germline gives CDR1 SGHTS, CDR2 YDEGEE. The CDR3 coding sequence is TGTGCCAGCCAATACGGGAGCTCCTATAATTCACCCCTCCACTTT. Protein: CASQYGSSYNSPLHF.

CDR3 nucleotide sequence: TGTGCCAGCAGCCTAGAATACGGGGAGCTGTTTTTT. Translation gives CASSLEYGELFF. V gene TRBV7-9 combines with J gene TRBJ2-2; D not certain. Trimming took off 5 bases at V and 7 bases at J, with 8 bases between the two ends. Germline assignment: CDR1 SEHNR and CDR2 FQNEAQ (reference sequence). CDR3 size: 12 residues. Looking up the rest from reference TRBV7-9 and TRBJ2-2 gives the full variable domain: DTGVSQNPRHKITKRGQNVTFRCDPISEHNRLYWYRQTLGQGPEFLTYFQNEAQLEKSRLLSDRFSAERPKGSFSTLEIQRTEQGDSAMYLCASSLEYGELFFGEGSRLTVL.